The 13 T cell receptor beta chains listed next were all sequenced from one sample in a study of beta chain features in type 1 diabetes (dated by TCRdb to the late 2010s). Libraries were built with the immunoSEQ multiplex PCR assay. The High Capacity cDNA Reverse Transcription Kit was used to reverse transcribe all of the isolated RNA, meaning that expressed TCRB transcripts were what got sequenced. In TCRdb, the immuneACCESS table is reduced to in-frame sequences with V and J assigned. These tables do not hold every clone; where another copy was compared, an unresolved V gene accounts for under half, and the others remain unexplained. The sample table holds about 370,000 clones, of which about 15% were seen once. The ten top clones hold roughly 0.019% of the sample. Sequences were obtained from naive CD4+ T cells from blood. This specimen's cell subset or site label, per the study, means: true naive CD4+ T cells. The receptors here all came from a woman between 18 and 29 years old in good health.

This clone occurred a few times. This chain joins TRBV5-6 and TRBJ2-5; 8 nucleotides agree with TRBD2. The germline gives CDR1 SGHDT, CDR2 YYEEEE. This CDR3 spans 15 amino acids. The V segment lost 1 base and the J segment 5 bases; nucleotides outside the gene matches: 7. CDR3 nucleotides: TGTGCCAGCAGCTTGAACGGGAGGGCCGGGGAGACCCAGTACTTC. Translated, it gives CASSLNGRAGETQYF.

The genes are TRBV6-5 and TRBJ2-3, with D possibly matching TRBD2 (7 bases). The CDR3 extends over 13 amino acids. Trimming took off 11 bases at V and 2 bases at J, with 14 bases between the two ends. Germline loops: CDR1 MNHEY, CDR2 SVGAGI. As DNA, the CDR3 is TGTGCCCTAAGGGCGGGGGCCACAGATACGCAGTATTTT. Encoded protein: CALRAGATDTQYF.

The chain joins TRBV9 to TRBJ2-7; 7 bases match TRBD1. In germline, CDR1 is SGDLS, CDR2 YYNGEE. V was clipped by 0 bases and J by 4 bases; unmatched bases: 7. The CDR3 covers 15 residues. This CDR3 reads CASSVGRKGAYEQYF. DNA for the CDR3: TGTGCCAGCAGCGTAGGCCGGAAGGGGGCTTACGAGCAGTACTTC.

V gene TRBV11-2 combines with J gene TRBJ2-1; possible D gene TRBD2, 6 bases. Germline lookup yields CDR1 SGHAT and CDR2 FQNNGV. V was cut by 4 bases and J by 9 bases, with 13 bases left in between. The CDR3 extends over 13 amino acids. The CDR3 nucleotides are TGTGCCAGCAGCTCGGACTGGGGAGGTGAGCAGTTCTTC. Translation gives CASSSDWGGEQFF.

This clone turned up a few times. The V and J genes are TRBV11-2 and TRBJ2-5; TRBD1 matches 7 bases. Germline CDR1 SGHAT, CDR2 FQNNGV. The trim removed 1 base at V and 13 bases at J, leaving 12 bases unmatched. The CDR3 sequence is 14 residues long. DNA for the CDR3: TGTGCCAGCAGCTTAGGTGGGACAGAGTCCCGCCTGTACTTC. Its protein is CASSLGGTESRLYF.

This clone was recorded a few times. The rearrangement uses TRBV7-8 and TRBJ2-2; possibly TRBD1 for D (6 bases). V shed 2 bases and J shed 2 bases, with 12 bases lying between them. Germline V gene data show CDR1 as SGHVS and CDR2 as FQNEAQ. There are 16 residues in the CDR3. CDR3 coding DNA: TGTGCCAGCAGCTTATCGAAACAGGGCAACACCGGGGAGCTGTTTTTT. It translates to CASSLSKQGNTGELFF.

This clone has only a few counts. The gene calls are TRBV7-9 and TRBJ1-1; no firm D call. CDR1 and CDR2 (germline): SEHNR, FQNEAQ (reference sequence). The CDR3 extends over 16 amino acids. Trimming stripped 5 bases from V and 2 bases from J, with 18 bases between. The CDR3, as DNA: TGTGCCAGCAGCCATACCACAGAAGGAGGTAACACTGAAGCTTTCTTT. Protein: CASSHTTEGGNTEAFF. Full variable domain (rest looked up from reference TRBV7-9 and TRBJ1-1): DTGVSQNPRHKITKRGQNVTFRCDPISEHNRLYWYRQTLGQGPEFLTYFQNEAQLEKSRLLSDRFSAERPKGSFSTLEIQRTEQGDSAMYLCASSHTTEGGNTEAFFGQGTRLTVV.

This clone was seen a handful of times. V usage is TRBV9 and J usage is TRBJ2-6, with TRBD2 as a possible D gene (6 bases). V was shortened by 0 bases and J by 2 bases, with 12 bases between the two germline ends. This CDR3 contains 17 residues. Germline loops: CDR1 SGDLS, CDR2 YYNGEE. CDR3 DNA sequence: TGTGCCAGCAGCGTAGAACGGGGGTTCGCTGGGGCCAACGTCCTGACTTTC. This codes for CASSVERGFAGANVLTF.

V usage is TRBV4-3 and J usage is TRBJ2-7; 8 bases map to TRBD1. The trim removed 3 bases at V and 4 bases at J, leaving 5 bases unmatched. This CDR3 has 14 amino acids. Per germline, CDR1 LGHNA and CDR2 YSLEER. The CDR3 DNA reads as TGCGCCAGCAGCCAGGGGACAGGTAAATACGAGCAGTACTTC. Protein sequence: CASSQGTGKYEQYF.

This clone was picked up a small number of times. This sequence joins TRBV5-1 and TRBJ1-2, with 7 bases identical to TRBD1. The CDR3 is made up of 15 amino acids. The J segment lost 3 bases and the V segment lost 0 bases, leaving 5 bases of the junction unmatched. The germline V gene encodes CDR1 SGHRS and CDR2 YFSETQ. CDR3 residues: CASSLVPDRDYGYTF. The CDR3, as DNA: TGCGCCAGCAGCTTGGTTCCCGACAGGGACTATGGCTACACCTTC. Full variable domain (outside the CDR3, taken from reference TRBV5-1 and TRBJ1-2): KAGVTQTPRYLIKTRGQQVTLSCSPISGHRSVSWYQQTPGQGLQFLFEYFSETQRNKGNFPGRFSGRQFSNSRSEMNVSTLELGDSALYLCASSLVPDRDYGYTFGSGTRLTVV.

This clone was observed a few times. The chain employs TRBV6-6 and TRBJ1-2; no clear D. Germline V gene sequence: CDR1 MNHNY, CDR2 SVGAGI (reference sequence). V lost 6 bases to trimming and J lost 4 bases, with 18 bases between them. CDR3 length equals 15 residues. The DNA for the CDR3 is TGTGCCAGCAGGGACTCCTCGGGTGCCAGCTATGGCTACACCTTC. It codes for CASRDSSGASYGYTF.

This chain joins TRBV27 and TRBJ2-5; 10 bases fit TRBD1. Germline V gene sequence: CDR1 MNHEY, CDR2 SMNVEV (reference sequence). After removal of 3 bases from V and 5 bases from J, the junction contained 9 bases not matched to a gene. CDR3 length: 16 residues. CDR3 DNA: TGTGCCAGCAGTTTTGGGGACAGGGGAAGCTTGGAGACCCAGTACTTC. Its translation is CASSFGDRGSLETQYF.

V gene TRBV29-1 combines with J gene TRBJ2-7; 7 bases line up with TRBD1. This CDR3 is 11 amino acids long. Germline trimming cut 7 bases from V and 2 bases from J; bases unmatched to any gene: 2. Germline lookup yields CDR1 SQVTM and CDR2 ANQGSEA. The CDR3 nucleotides read TGCAGCGCCGGGACAGCCTACGAGCAGTACTTC. As protein: CSAGTAYEQYF.